This section outlines one TCR beta chain sequence together with its context. The source of the sample is a study of shared clonotypes between healthy human individuals. Sequencing used immunoSEQ multiplex PCR; TCRdb keeps in-frame clones, though not all of them. The table records about 460,000 clones, roughly 80% of them present only once. The length of the CDR3 is 14 residues. V was trimmed by 4 bases and J by 3 bases, leaving 12 bases between them. Germline V gene data show CDR1 as MGHRA and CDR2 as YSYEKL. What was sequenced was PBMCs. The chain carries TRBV4-1 and TRBJ1-2; a weak D match, TRBD1 (5 bases). The sequence was obtained from a woman aged 35 to 49 in good health. Some clones in this sample may be carry-over from other donors' samples. This CDR3 is CASSLALGDYGYTF. The CDR3 DNA follows: TGCGCCAGCAGCCTTGCATTGGGGGACTATGGCTACACCTTC.